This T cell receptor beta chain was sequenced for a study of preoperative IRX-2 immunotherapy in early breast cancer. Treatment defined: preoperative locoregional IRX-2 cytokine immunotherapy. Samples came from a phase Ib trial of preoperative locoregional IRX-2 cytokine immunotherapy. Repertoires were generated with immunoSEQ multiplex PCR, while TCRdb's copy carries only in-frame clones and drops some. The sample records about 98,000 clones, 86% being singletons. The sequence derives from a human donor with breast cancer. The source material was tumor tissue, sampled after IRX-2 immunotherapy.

The CDR3 here is CASSEASVGKLFF. The CDR3 DNA reads as TGTGCCAGCAGTGAAGCTTCTGTGGGGAAACTGTTTTTT. The V and J genes are TRBV6-4 and TRBJ1-4; the D is unclear. Germline CDR1 is MRHNA and CDR2 is SNTAGT. CDR3 length equals 13 residues. V was shortened by 3 bases and J by 11 bases, with 13 bases between the two germline ends.